This T cell receptor beta chain was profiled in a study of blood T cell repertoires in COVID-19. With 2 bases clipped from V and 3 bases from J, the junction kept 7 bases outside the gene matches. In germline, CDR1 is SNHLY, CDR2 FYNNEI. The length of the CDR3 is 16 residues. Method: immunoSEQ multiplex PCR; TCRdb's copy keeps in-frame clones and lacks some. This table has about 110,000 clones, 70% to 90% appearing once. The TCR originated in a middle-aged man with acute or convalescent COVID-19. Material for sequencing was peripheral blood. The V and J genes are TRBV2 and TRBJ2-7; 10 bases fit TRBD2. The CDR3 DNA sequence: TGTGCCAGCAGTGAAATAGCGGGGGGCCACTACTACGAGCAGTACTTC. Amino acids: CASSEIAGGHYYEQYF. Looking up the rest from reference TRBV2 and TRBJ2-7 gives the full variable domain: EPEVTQTPSHQVTQMGQEVILRCVPISNHLYFYWYRQILGQKVEFLVSFYNNEISEKSEIFDDQFSVERPDGSNFTLKIRSTKLEDSAMYFCASSEIAGGHYYEQYFGPGTRLTVT.